The 21 T cell receptor beta chains below come from one sample, sequenced in a study of T cell clonality in common variable immunodeficiency. Clones were sequenced by immunoSEQ multiplex PCR, and TCRdb holds only the in-frame ones, with some missing. The sample is made up of about 34,000 clones, none counted only once. Source material: peripheral blood mononuclear cells. Source of these receptors: a person aged 18 to 75 in good health.

This clone was recorded at least ten times. The CDR3 goes on 3 residues after the read ends, and that part is filled in from the germline J gene. The chain has TRBV20-1 and TRBJ2-1; 11 positions agree with TRBD2. V dropped 0 bases and J dropped 7; count of bases not matched to a gene: 14. Germline values: CDR1 DFQATT, CDR2 SNEGSKA (reference sequence). The CDR3 runs to 18 residues. CDR3 region: CSAREETSGNYLVNEQFF. Partial CDR3 DNA: TGCAGTGCTAGAGAGGAGACTAGCGGGAATTATTTAGTGAATGAG.

This clone appeared many times. The CDR3 end falls 3 residues outside the read, so it is completed with the germline J gene. V and J are TRBV7-2 and TRBJ1-5; D remains unclear. Germline CDR1 SGHTA, CDR2 FQGNSA. The V end lost 5 bases, the J end lost 5 bases, and 10 bases lay between the germline ends. This CDR3 has 13 residues. The CDR3 sequence: CASSPGTDQPQHF. The CDR3 bases that were read are TGTGCCAGCAGCCCCGGTACGGATCAGCCC.

This clone was found many times. Read data end 3 residues before the CDR3 end; the end is taken from the germline J gene. The chain has TRBV30 and TRBJ2-7; TRBD1 might be the D (6 bases). CDR3 length equals 15 residues. Germline lookup yields CDR1 GTSNPN and CDR2 SVGIG (reference sequence). Trimming removed 4 bases from V and 0 bases from J, with 16 bases in between. Partial CDR3 DNA: TGTGCCTGGATGTCCAGGACAGATTACTCCTACGAG. Residues: CAWMSRTDYSYE. The entire CDR3 protein is CAWMSRTDYSYEQYF.

This clone was counted at least ten times. The sequenced fragment ends 3 residues before the CDR3 boundary, so the rest is inferred from the germline J gene. The chain links TRBV9 to TRBJ2-1, with TRBD2 identical over 8 bases. Germline lookup yields CDR1 SGDLS and CDR2 YYNGEE. The CDR3 runs to 17 residues. The ends lost 1 base at V and 5 bases at J; junction bases unmatched: 11. CDR3 sequence: CASSVSLKAGANNEQFF. CDR3 bases read: TGTGCCAGCAGCGTAAGTTTGAAAGCGGGAGCCAACAATGAG.

This clone was counted ten times or more. The CDR3 goes on 3 residues after the read ends, and that part is filled in from the germline J gene. This sequence joins TRBV11-2 and TRBJ2-6; D possibly corresponds to TRBD1 (6 bases). The CDR3 runs 15 residues. Germline CDR1 reads SGHAT; CDR2 reads FQNNGV. Trimming pared 5 bases from V and 10 bases from J, leaving 18 bases between. Incomplete CDR3 DNA: TGTGCCAGCAGCCGCAGGGACACCGCTTCGAACGTC. Protein sequence: CASSRRDTASNV. The whole CDR3 protein is CASSRRDTASNVLTF.

This clone has at least ten counts. From the germline J gene comes the end of the CDR3, since the read stops 3 residues before it. The chain employs TRBV6-2 or TRBV6-3 and TRBJ2-7; a weak D match, TRBD1 (6 bases). CDR3 length: 13 amino acids. The germline V and J ends were trimmed by 7 bases and 3 bases, with 13 bases remaining between them. Germline V gene data show CDR1 as MNHEY and CDR2 as SVGEGT. The part of the CDR3 DNA that was read is TGTGCCAGCATGAGAGACAGGTTCTACGAG. Translation gives CASMRDRFYE. The whole CDR3 reads CASMRDRFYEQYF.

There are many counts of this clone. The CDR3 end is not reached by the read, which stops 3 residues before it; the germline J gene fills it in. The J gene is TRBJ1-6, the V gene TRBV20-1, with TRBD1 matching over 7 bases. The CDR3 runs 17 residues. The junction had 12 bases not matched to a gene; V was cut back by 4 bases and J by 3 bases. Germline lookup yields CDR1 DFQATT and CDR2 SNEGSKA (reference sequence). CDR3 bases read: TGCAGTGCTAAGAAATACCTAGGGACAGACTATAATTCACCC. Protein product: CSAKKYLGTDYNSP. The whole CDR3 is CSAKKYLGTDYNSPLHF.

This clone was counted only a few times. The missing CDR3 end, 3 residues past where the read stops, is filled in from the germline J gene. V is TRBV2 and J is TRBJ2-1, with 7 bases fitting TRBD2. Germline V gives CDR1 SNHLY, CDR2 FYNNEI. The CDR3 is 16 amino acids. The V segment lost 4 bases and the J segment 4 bases; nucleotides outside the gene matches: 10. The CDR3 is CASSGLAGIVYNEQFF. The DNA read from the CDR3 is TGTGCCAGCAGTGGACTAGCAGGTATTGTATACAATGAG.

This clone has a count of ten or more. From the germline J gene comes the end of the CDR3, since the read stops 3 residues before it. The chain recombines TRBV18 with TRBJ1-2; 7 positions agree with TRBD1. Germline lookup yields CDR1 KGHSH and CDR2 LQKENI. CDR3 length: 17 amino acids. Trimming at V came to 2 bases and at J to 2 bases, leaving 11 bases not matched to a gene. CDR3 loop: CASSPSTGVGRNYGYTF. The covered CDR3 bases are TGTGCCAGCTCACCAAGTACAGGGGTTGGCCGGAACTATGGC. The full variable domain, its missing parts supplied by reference TRBV18 and TRBJ1-2, is NAGVMQNPRHLVRRRGQEARLRCSPMKGHSHVYWYRQLPEEGLKFMVYLQKENIIDESGMPKERFSAEFPKEGPSILRIQQVVRGDSAAYFCASSPSTGVGRNYGYTFGSGTRLTVV.

Many counts were recorded for this clone. The observed sequence ends 3 residues before the CDR3 terminus, with the missing tail filled in from the germline J gene. The J gene is TRBJ2-3, the V gene TRBV19, with D perhaps TRBD2 (5 bases). CDR3 length: 14 amino acids. Germline V CDR1 and CDR2: LNHDA, SQIVND (reference sequence). Trimming left V 8 bases short and J 0 bases short, with 12 bases between. CDR3 DNA (partial): TGTGCCAGTTGTAGCGAGACAAGCACAGATACG. It yields the protein CASCSETSTDT. The whole CDR3 protein is CASCSETSTDTQYF. Looking up the rest from reference TRBV19 and TRBJ2-3 gives the full variable domain: DGGITQSPKYLFRKEGQNVTLSCEQNLNHDAMYWYRQDPGQGLRLIYYSQIVNDFQKGDIAEGYSVSREKKESFPLTVTSAQKNPTAFYLCASCSETSTDTQYFGPGTRLTVL.

Comments on this clone: The CDR3 is cut off 3 residues early in the read; its end comes from the germline J gene. The chain employs TRBV2 and TRBJ1-5; D call uncertain. Germline lookup yields CDR1 SNHLY and CDR2 FYNNEI. The length of the CDR3 is 14 residues. V shed 6 bases and J shed 6 bases, with 15 bases lying between them. The CDR3 sequence: CASRQGPETQPQHF. The part of the CDR3 DNA that was read is TGTGCCAGCAGACAAGGTCCCGAAACTCAGCCC.

This clone was counted at least ten times. The CDR3 end lies 3 residues beyond the end of the read and is filled in from the germline J gene. V and J are TRBV20-1 and TRBJ2-1, with D tentatively TRBD1 or TRBD2 (5 bases each). The V gene lost 0 bases and the J gene lost 7 bases, with 16 bases spanning the gap. Per germline, CDR1 DFQATT and CDR2 SNEGSKA (reference sequence). The CDR3 sequence is 15 residues long. The CDR3 bases that were read are TGCAGTGCTAGAGATCTGATCCAGGGAGTGAATGAG. This translates into CSARDLIQGVNE. The whole CDR3 sequence reads CSARDLIQGVNEQFF.

This clone has a handful of counts. The CDR3 end lies 3 residues beyond the end of the read and is filled in from the germline J gene. This rearrangement joins TRBV19 to TRBJ1-1, with D possibly matching TRBD1 (5 bases). The CDR3 covers 15 residues. CDR1 is LNHDA and CDR2 is SQIVND in the germline V gene (reference sequence). The CDR3 bases that were read are TGTGCCAGTAGTAGGGAGGGGATTGGCTACAATGAG. Translated, it gives CASSREGIGYNE. The entire CDR3 is CASSREGIGYNEAFF.

The sample holds many counts of this clone. The CDR3 extends 3 residues past the end of the read, so its final part is completed from the germline J gene. The V call is TRBV5-1, the J call TRBJ1-1; the D gene is possibly TRBD1 (5 bases). V was pared by 2 bases and J by 3 bases, with 5 bases between. Germline lookup yields CDR1 SGHRS and CDR2 YFSETQ. This CDR3 comprises 12 residues. The sequenced part of the CDR3 DNA is TGCGCCAGCAGCTTCAGGGACACTGAA. Translated: CASSFRDTE. The whole CDR3 sequence reads CASSFRDTEAFF. The variable domain in full, with the rest retrieved from reference TRBV5-1 and TRBJ1-1, is KAGVTQTPRYLIKTRGQQVTLSCSPISGHRSVSWYQQTPGQGLQFLFEYFSETQRNKGNFPGRFSGRQFSNSRSEMNVSTLELGDSALYLCASSFRDTEAFFGQGTRLTVV.

This clone has a count of ten or more. The sequenced part of the CDR3 DNA is TGCGCCAGCAGCTTAAGCGGGAGTCGTGACACCGGGGAG. Its translation is CASSLSGSRDTGE. The entire CDR3 is CASSLSGSRDTGELFF. The V call is TRBV5-1, the J call TRBJ2-2; TRBD2 matches 8 bases. Read sequence stops 3 residues before the CDR3 end, and the germline J gene provides the missing end. The ends lost 2 bases at V and 3 bases at J; junction bases unmatched: 6. This CDR3 comprises 16 residues. The germline CDR1 and CDR2 sequences are SGHRS and YFSETQ.

Comment on this clone: Sequencing ends 3 residues short of the CDR3 end; the germline J gene provides the rest. The J gene is TRBJ1-1, the V gene TRBV20-1; TRBD1 is a possible D gene (5 bases). CDR3 length: 15 residues. Trimming left V 0 bases short and J 6 bases short, with 17 bases between. The germline CDR1 and CDR2 sequences are DFQATT and SNEGSKA (reference sequence). CDR3 DNA, as far as it was read: TGCAGTGCTAGAGATTGGGGCAGGGCTGGTTCTGAA. This codes for CSARDWGRAGSE. The full CDR3 reads CSARDWGRAGSEAFF.

This clone appeared many times. Read data end 3 residues before the CDR3 end; the end is taken from the germline J gene. The V call is TRBV12-3 or TRBV12-4, the J call TRBJ2-3, with 10 bases matching TRBD2. Trimming cost V 4 bases and J 6 bases; bases outside gene matches: 13. CDR3 length: 17 amino acids. CDR3 sequence reads: CASSSMGLAGVADTQYF. The DNA read from the CDR3 is TGTGCCAGCAGTTCCATGGGGCTAGCGGGAGTCGCGGATACG.

Ten or more counts support this clone. The read terminates 3 residues ahead of where the CDR3 ends, so the germline J gene completes it. The rearrangement links TRBV20-1 to TRBJ2-7, with a weak D call TRBD1 (7 bases). Trimming took 2 bases from V and 0 from J, leaving 14 bases between them. CDR1 DFQATT and CDR2 SNEGSKA come from the germline V gene (reference sequence). The CDR3 runs to 15 residues. The CDR3 protein is CSARQGGLNSYEQYF. The CDR3 bases that were read are TGCAGTGCTAGACAGGGGGGCCTGAACTCCTACGAG.

This clone was recorded many times. Sequencing ends 3 residues short of the CDR3 end; the germline J gene provides the rest. The chain uses TRBV28 and TRBJ2-2, with D uncertain. The V and J ends lost 4 bases and 4 bases respectively, with 4 bases between them. Germline loops: CDR1 MDHEN, CDR2 SYDVKM. CDR3 size: 12 residues. CDR3 loop: CASSYITGELFF. The DNA read from the CDR3 is TGTGCCAGCAGTTACATCACCGGGGAG.

The table lists this clone with many counts. The read stops 3 residues short of the end of the CDR3; the missing end is completed from the germline J gene. The chain combines TRBV5-1 with TRBJ2-6, with D possibly TRBD1 on 6 matching bases. The CDR3 has 21 amino acids. Germline assignment: CDR1 SGHRS and CDR2 YFSETQ. The germline V and J ends were trimmed by 4 bases and 0 bases, with 26 bases remaining between them. CDR3: CASSGVVDRFPLLSGANVLTF. The sequenced CDR3 bases are TGCGCCAGCAGCGGAGTGGTTGACAGGTTCCCTCTCCTCTCTGGGGCCAACGTC.

Ten or more counts support this clone. The read is 3 residues too short to cover the CDR3 end, so that end is filled in from the germline J gene. The rearrangement uses TRBV7-2 and TRBJ2-3; 10 bases align to TRBD2. V lost 5 bases and J lost 5; bases outside the gene matches: 7. Per the germline V gene, CDR1 is SGHTA and CDR2 is FQGNSA. CDR3 length equals 15 residues. The covered CDR3 bases are TGTGCCAGCAGCAAAGCGGGAGGGGGCATAGATACG. It yields the protein CASSKAGGGIDT. In full, the CDR3 is CASSKAGGGIDTQYF.